This T cell receptor (beta chain) was recovered during a study of cytomegalovirus exposure and HLA in healthy donors. 13 Jbeta primers and 60 Vbeta primers were used for the PCR. Method: immunoSEQ multiplex PCR; TCRdb's copy keeps in-frame clones and lacks some. The sample holds 150,000 to 200,000 clones; around 80% are singletons and the top ten take roughly 7.6%. Germline loops: CDR1 MNHEY, CDR2 SMNVEV (reference sequence). This CDR3 region has 17 residues. The J segment lost 1 base and the V segment lost 6 bases, leaving 11 bases of the junction unmatched. The sequence derives from a woman aged 30 to 39 in good health and CMV-seropositive. What was sequenced was PBMCs. The V gene is TRBV27, the J gene TRBJ1-2; 10 positions match TRBD1. In nucleotides, the CDR3 is TGTGCCAGCAGCCCCCGACAGGGGGCGCGGCATAACTATGGCTACACCTTC. Translated: CASSPRQGARHNYGYTF.